This T cell receptor (beta chain) was recovered during a study of blood T cell repertoires in COVID-19. Authors' processing steps: Nucleated cell counts were estimated from reference gene primer amplification. Libraries were prepared by immunoSEQ multiplex PCR; TCRdb keeps only in-frame clonotypes and omits some of them. V, J and clone size derive from that table, while D and trimming were established from the DNA sequence. The sample has almost 50,000 clones, 65% to 85% seen once. The germline gives CDR1 SGHTS, CDR2 YDEGEE. There are 10 residues in the CDR3. V was cut by 8 bases and J by 3 bases, with 6 bases left in between.

This TCR was sampled from a man aged 50-60 years with acute or convalescent COVID-19. The genes are TRBV5-8 and TRBJ2-7; D may be TRBD1 (5 bases). The sample comprised peripheral blood. This CDR3 is CASDSYEQYF. In DNA, the CDR3 is TGTGCCAGTGACAGCTACGAGCAGTACTTC. The full variable domain, with the rest looked up from reference TRBV5-8 and TRBJ2-7, is EAGVTQSPTHLIKTRGQQATLRCSPISGHTSVYWYQQALGLGLQFLLWYDEGEERNRGNFPPRFSGRQFPNYSSELNVNALELEDSALYLCASDSYEQYFGPGTRLTVT.